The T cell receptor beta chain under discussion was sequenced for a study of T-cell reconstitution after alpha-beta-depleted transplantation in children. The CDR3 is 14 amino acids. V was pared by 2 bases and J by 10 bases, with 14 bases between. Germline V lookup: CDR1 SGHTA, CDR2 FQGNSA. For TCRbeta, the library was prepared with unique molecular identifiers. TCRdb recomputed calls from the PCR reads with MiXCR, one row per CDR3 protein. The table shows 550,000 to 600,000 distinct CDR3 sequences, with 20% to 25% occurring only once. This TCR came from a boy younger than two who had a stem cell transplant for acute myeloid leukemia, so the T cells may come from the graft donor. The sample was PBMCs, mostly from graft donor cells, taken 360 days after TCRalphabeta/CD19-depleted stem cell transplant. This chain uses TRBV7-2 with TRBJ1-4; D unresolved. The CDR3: CASSLSPSSGKLFF. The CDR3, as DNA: TGTGCCAGCAGCTTATCCCCCTCCTCGGGAAAACTGTTTTTT.